Detailed here is one T cell receptor (beta chain). Its antigen is currently not known. There are no base qualities to consult, and no much larger clone falls within one base. V has 0 bases trimmed and J has 5 bases trimmed; junction bases matching no gene number 4. CDR1 and CDR2, per the germline V gene, are ENHRY and SYGVKD. The CDR3 holds 15 amino acids from the cysteine to the phenylalanine. CDR3 DNA is the only sequence kept; it has 45 bases, read in frame from the first base. In Seattle, one collaborating source enrolled patients while the infection was active and tracked those patients longitudinally over the course of disease. The collaborating institutions used their own protocols to collect whole blood in K2EDTA tubes. For TCRbeta analysis, collaborators shipped samples as frozen whole blood, isolated PBMCs, or DNA extracted from either of those sample types. This sample is drawn from a study of blood T cell repertoires in COVID-19 (dated by TCRdb to the early 2020s). About the full investigation: Samples covering the acute and convalescent phases of COVID-19 were provided by collaborators in the United States, Italy and Spain. The material from the prospective study consisted of cDNA or gDNA derived from T cells, B-cell-depleted T cells, or PBMCs. The dataset comprised deeply sampled blood TCRbeta repertoires from subjects exposed to, actively infected with, or recovered from COVID-19. The repertoires were released in a freely available public database meant as a resource for research on the immune response to SARS-CoV-2. The samples were drawn from two sources: the first 160 participants of the ongoing ImmuneRACE study, and 950 to 1,500 subjects contributed by 6 global collaborators. A de-identified subject ID, COVID-19 status, age in years and sex were almost always included in the sample metadata. HLA class I and class II types, where available, came from metadata supplied by the sample provider rather than from assay-based typing.

Study-level results and caveats: How much clinical and demographic metadata was included differed by source and by participant, and the metadata was provided uncurated.

TCRbeta CDR3 regions were amplified from genomic DNA by means of the immunoSEQ Assay, a bias-controlled multiplex PCR. The paper's data handling went like this. Nucleated cell counts per sample were estimated from amplification of reference gene primers within the assay. Sequence reads were collapsed and filtered to measure the absolute abundance of every unique TCRbeta CDR3 rearrangement. For each sample, productive Simpson clonality was calculated as the square root of Simpson's diversity index over productive rearrangements. As stored in TCRdb, this immuneACCESS dataset retains in-frame rearrangements with V and J assigned. A fraction of the clones does not appear; measured against another copy, unresolved V genes explain less than half of the discrepancy, and the remainder lacks a known reason. V and J calls and clone size come straight from that table; D and trimming were deduced from the DNA. The sample table records 350,000 or so clones; around 87% of these occur just once. The ten largest make up 10% of the sample.

The rearrangement combines TRBV10-3 with TRBJ2-7; TRBD1 agrees with 10 junctional bases. The origin of this receptor is a woman in her twenties or thirties with COVID-19, enrolled during active disease. The sample consisted of peripheral blood. CDR3 reads: CAISESMTGGDEQYF. The DNA reads as follows: TGTGCCATCAGTGAGTCAATGACAGGGGGCGACGAGCAGTACTTC.